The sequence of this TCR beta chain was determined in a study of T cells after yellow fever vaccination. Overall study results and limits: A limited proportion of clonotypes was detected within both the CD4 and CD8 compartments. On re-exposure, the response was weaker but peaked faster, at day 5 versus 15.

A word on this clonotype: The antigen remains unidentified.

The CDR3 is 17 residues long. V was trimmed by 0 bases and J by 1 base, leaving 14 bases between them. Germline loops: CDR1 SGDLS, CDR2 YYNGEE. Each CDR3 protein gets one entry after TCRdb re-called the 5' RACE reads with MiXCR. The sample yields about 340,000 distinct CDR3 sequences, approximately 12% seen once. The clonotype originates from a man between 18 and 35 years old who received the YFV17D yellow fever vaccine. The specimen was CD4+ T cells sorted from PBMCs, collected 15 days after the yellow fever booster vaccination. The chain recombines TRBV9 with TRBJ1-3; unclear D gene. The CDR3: CASSVASGRRSGNTIYF. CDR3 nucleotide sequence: TGTGCCAGCAGCGTAGCTAGCGGACGCAGGTCTGGAAACACCATATATTTT.